This TCR beta chain was captured by sequencing in a study of blood T cell repertoires in COVID-19. For the study at large: Samples of COVID-19 (acute and convalescent) were obtained from the United States, Italy and Spain.

Germline lookup yields CDR1 MGHRA and CDR2 YSYEKL. The CDR3 has 16 amino acids. The V and J ends lost 1 base and 1 base respectively, with 13 bases between them. Sequenced by immunoSEQ multiplex PCR; TCRdb stores in-frame clones only, minus some. The top ten hold 0.9% to 1% of the sample, which has approximately 360,000 clones, roughly 90% seen once. This chain joins TRBV4-1 and TRBJ1-1; D gene uncertain. The receptor comes from a woman in her 30s with acute COVID-19. Sequencing was performed on PBMCs or T cells enriched from blood (not recorded which). CDR3: CASSQAPGRGNTEAFF. The DNA for the CDR3 is TGCGCCAGCAGCCAAGCTCCGGGCCGGGGGAACACTGAAGCTTTCTTT.